This T cell receptor (beta chain) was recorded in a study of blood T cell repertoires in COVID-19. Using immunoSEQ multiplex PCR, the repertoire was profiled, and TCRdb retains in-frame clones only, with some absent. The data contain about 270,000 clones, 80% to 95% of them singletons. The CDR3 totals 13 residues. J gave up 6 bases and V 7 bases, and 4 bases lay outside the gene matches. CDR1 and CDR2 (germline): MDHEN, SYDVKM. The chain is built from TRBV28 and TRBJ1-4; 8 nucleotides align to TRBD1. This TCR was sampled from a man between 35 and 55 years old who had been exposed to COVID-19. The material sequenced was PBMCs or T cells enriched from blood (not recorded which). In DNA form, the CDR3 reads TGTGCCAGCATCTTGACAGGGGATGAAAAACTGTTTTTT. Its protein product is CASILTGDEKLFF.